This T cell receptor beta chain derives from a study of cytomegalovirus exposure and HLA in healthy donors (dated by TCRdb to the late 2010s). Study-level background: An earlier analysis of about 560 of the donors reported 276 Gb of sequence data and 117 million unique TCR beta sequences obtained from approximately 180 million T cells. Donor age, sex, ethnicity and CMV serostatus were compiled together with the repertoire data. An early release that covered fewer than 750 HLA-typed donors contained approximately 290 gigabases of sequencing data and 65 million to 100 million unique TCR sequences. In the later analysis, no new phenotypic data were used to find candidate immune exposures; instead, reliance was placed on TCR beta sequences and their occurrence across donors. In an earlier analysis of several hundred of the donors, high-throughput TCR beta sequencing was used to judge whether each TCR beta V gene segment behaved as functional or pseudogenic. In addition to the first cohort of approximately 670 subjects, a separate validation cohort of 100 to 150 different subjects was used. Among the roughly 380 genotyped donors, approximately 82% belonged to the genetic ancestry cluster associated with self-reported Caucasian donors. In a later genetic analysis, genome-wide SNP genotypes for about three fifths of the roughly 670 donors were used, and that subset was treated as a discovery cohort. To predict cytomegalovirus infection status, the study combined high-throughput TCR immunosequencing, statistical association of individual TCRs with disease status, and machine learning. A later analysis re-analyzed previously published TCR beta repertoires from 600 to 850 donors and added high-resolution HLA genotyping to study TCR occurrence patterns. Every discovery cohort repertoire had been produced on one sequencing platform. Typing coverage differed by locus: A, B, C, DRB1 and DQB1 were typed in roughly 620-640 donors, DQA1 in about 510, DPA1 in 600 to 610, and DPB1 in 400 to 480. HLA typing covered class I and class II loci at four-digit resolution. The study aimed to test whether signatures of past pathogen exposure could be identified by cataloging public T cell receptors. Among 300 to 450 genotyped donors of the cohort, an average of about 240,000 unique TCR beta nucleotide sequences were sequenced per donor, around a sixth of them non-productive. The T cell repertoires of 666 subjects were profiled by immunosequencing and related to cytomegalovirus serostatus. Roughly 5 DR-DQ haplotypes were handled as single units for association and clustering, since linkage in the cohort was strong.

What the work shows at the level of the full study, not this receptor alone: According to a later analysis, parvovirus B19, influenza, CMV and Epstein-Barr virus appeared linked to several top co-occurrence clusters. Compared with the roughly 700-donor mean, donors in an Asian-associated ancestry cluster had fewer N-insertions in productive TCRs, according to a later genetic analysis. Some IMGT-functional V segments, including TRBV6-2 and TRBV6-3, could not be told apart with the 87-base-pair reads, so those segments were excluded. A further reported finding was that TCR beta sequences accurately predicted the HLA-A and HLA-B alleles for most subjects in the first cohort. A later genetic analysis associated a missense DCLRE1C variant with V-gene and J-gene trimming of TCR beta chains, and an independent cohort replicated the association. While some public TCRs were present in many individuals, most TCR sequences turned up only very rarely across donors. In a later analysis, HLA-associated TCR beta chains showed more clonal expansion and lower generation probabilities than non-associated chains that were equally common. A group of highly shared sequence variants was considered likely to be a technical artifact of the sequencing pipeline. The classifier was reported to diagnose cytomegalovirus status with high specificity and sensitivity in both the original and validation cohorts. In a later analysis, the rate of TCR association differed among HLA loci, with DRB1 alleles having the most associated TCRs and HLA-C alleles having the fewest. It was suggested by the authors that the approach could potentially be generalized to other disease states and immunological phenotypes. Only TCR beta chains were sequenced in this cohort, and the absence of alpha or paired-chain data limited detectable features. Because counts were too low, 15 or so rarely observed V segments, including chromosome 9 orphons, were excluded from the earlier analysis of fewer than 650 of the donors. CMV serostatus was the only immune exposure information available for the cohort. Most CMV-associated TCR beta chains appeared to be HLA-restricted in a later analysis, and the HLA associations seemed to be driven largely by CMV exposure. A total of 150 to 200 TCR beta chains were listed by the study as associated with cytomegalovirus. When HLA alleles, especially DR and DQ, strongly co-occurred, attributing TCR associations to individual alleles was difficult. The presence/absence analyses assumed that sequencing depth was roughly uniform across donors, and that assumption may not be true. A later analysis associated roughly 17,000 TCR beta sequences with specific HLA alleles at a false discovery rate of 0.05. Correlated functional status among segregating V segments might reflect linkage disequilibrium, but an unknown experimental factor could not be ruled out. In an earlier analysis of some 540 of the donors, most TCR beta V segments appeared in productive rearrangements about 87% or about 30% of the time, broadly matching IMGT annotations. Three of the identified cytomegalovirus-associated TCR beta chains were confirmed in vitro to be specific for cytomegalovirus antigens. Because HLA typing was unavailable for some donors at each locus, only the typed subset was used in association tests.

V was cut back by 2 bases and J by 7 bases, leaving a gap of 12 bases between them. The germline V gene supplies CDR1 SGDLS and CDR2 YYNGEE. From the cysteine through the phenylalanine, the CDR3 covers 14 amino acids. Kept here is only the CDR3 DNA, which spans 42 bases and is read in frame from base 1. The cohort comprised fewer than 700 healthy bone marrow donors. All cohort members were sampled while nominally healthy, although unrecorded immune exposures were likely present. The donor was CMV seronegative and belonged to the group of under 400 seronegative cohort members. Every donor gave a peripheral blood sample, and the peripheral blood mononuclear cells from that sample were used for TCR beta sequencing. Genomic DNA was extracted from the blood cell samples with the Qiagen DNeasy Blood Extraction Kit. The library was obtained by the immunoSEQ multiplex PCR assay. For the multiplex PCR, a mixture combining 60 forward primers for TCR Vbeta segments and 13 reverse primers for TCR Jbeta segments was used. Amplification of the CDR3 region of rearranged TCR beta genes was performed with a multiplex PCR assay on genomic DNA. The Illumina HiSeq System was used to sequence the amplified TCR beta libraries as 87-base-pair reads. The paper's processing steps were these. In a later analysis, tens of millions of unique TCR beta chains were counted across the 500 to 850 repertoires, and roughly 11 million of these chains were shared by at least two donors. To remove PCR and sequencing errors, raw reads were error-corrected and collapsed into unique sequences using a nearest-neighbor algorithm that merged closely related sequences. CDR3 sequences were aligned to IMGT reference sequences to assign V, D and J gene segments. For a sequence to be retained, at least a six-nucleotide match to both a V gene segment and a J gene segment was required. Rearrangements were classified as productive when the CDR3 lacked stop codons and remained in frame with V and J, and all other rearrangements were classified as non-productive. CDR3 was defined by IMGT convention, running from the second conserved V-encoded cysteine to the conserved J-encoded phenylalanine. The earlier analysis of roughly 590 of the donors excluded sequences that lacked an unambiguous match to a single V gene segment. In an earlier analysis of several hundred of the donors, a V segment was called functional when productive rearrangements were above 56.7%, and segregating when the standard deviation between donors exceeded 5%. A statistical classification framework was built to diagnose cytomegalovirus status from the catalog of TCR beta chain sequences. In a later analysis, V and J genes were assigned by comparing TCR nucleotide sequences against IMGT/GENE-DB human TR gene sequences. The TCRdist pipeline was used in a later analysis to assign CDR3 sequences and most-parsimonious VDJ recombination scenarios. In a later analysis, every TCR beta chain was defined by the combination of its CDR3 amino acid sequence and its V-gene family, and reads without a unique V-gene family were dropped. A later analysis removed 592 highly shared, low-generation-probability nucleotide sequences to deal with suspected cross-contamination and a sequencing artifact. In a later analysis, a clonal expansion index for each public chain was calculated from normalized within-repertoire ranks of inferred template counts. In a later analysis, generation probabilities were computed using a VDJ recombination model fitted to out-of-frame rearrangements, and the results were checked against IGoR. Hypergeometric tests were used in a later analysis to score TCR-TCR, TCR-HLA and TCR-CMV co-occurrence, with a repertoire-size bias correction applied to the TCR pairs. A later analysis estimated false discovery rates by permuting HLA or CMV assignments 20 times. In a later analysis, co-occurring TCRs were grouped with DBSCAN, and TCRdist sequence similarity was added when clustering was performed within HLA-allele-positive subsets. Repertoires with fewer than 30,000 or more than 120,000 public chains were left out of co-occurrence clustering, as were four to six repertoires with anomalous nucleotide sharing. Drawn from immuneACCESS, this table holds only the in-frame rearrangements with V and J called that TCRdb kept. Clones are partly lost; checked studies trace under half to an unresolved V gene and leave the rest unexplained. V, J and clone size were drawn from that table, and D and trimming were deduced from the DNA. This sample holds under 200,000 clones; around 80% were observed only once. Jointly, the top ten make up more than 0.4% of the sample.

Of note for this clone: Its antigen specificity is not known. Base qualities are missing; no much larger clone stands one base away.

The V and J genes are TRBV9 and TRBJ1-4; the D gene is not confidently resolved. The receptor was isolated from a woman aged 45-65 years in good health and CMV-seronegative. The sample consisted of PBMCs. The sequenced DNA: TGTGCCAGCAGCGTTGACATAATAGGTGAAAAACTGTTTTTT. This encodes CASSVDIIGEKLFF.